These T cell receptor beta chains were read from a single sample in a study of T cells in Graves' hyperthyroidism and ophthalmopathy. TCRdb processed the multiplex PCR reads anew with MiXCR; each CDR3 protein has one entry. Here the sample spans under 600,000 distinct CDR3 sequences, approximately 15% being singletons. The sequenced sample was blood. These receptors all stem from a woman between 35 and 50 years old with Graves' ophthalmopathy. CDR3s include the opening cysteine and the closing phenylalanine or tryptophan. The D gene is left open where the match is weak. Rows give clone size only sometimes, using once, few, many, or a class for an expanded clone.

j_call d_call clone_size v_call cdr3_nt cdr3_aa
TRBJ1-6 NA NA TRBV19 TGTGCCAGTAGCTCAAGAGGAGGGGGTAATTCACCCCTCCACTTT CASSSRGGGNSPLHF
TRBJ2-3 TRBD2 NA TRBV7-9 TGTGCCAGCAGCTCGACCCCGGGGACTAGCGGGAGGGCATTCACAGATACGCAGTATTTT CASSSTPGTSGRAFTDTQYF
TRBJ1-1 NA NA TRBV30 TGTGCCTGGGAAGTGGCTGGGGGCACTGAAGCTTTCTTT CAWEVAGGTEAFF
TRBJ2-3 TRBD2 many TRBV2 TGTGCCAGCCCCAAGGAGCGGGAGTCCACAGATACGCAGTATTTT CASPKERESTDTQYF
TRBJ2-7 TRBD1 few TRBV24-1 TGTGCCACCTCGGGACAGGGGCGCTCCTACGAGCAGTACTTC CATSGQGRSYEQYF
TRBJ2-5 TRBD2 many TRBV12-3/TRBV12-4 TGTGCCAGCAGTTTAGGCCGGGGGAGGGTAGATGGAGAGACCCAGTACTTC CASSLGRGRVDGETQYF
TRBJ1-1 NA few TRBV5-1 TGCGCCAGCAGCTGGGATGGGCCCCCGAACACTGAAGCTTTCTTT CASSWDGPPNTEAFF
TRBJ2-3 TRBD2 NA TRBV19 TGTGCCAGTAGTACCAGACTAACGGGGGGGCCGATAGATACGCAGTATTTT CASSTRLTGGPIDTQYF
TRBJ2-3 NA NA TRBV10-3 TGTGCCATCCATGGGGCAACCACAGATACGCAGTATTTT CAIHGATTDTQYF
TRBJ2-1 NA NA TRBV11-2 TGTGCCAGCAGCTTAGATTACCAAAACAATGAGCAGTTCTTC CASSLDYQNNEQFF
TRBJ2-2 TRBD1 many TRBV7-2 TGTGCCAGCAGCTTTTCCCACACAGGGGGCGGGGAGCTGTTTTTT CASSFSHTGGGELFF
TRBJ1-4 NA many TRBV5-1 TGCGCCAGCACCCAGGGTTGGACTAATGAAAAACTGTTTTTT CASTQGWTNEKLFF
TRBJ1-5 NA many TRBV5-1 TGCGCCAGCAGCCCGGACGGATATCAGCCCCAGCATTTT CASSPDGYQPQHF
TRBJ2-1 NA many TRBV6-6 TGTGCCAGCAGTTACTTGTCGGGGACCCTGTTTTTGAAGCAGTTCTTC CASSYLSGTLFLKQFF
TRBJ2-7 TRBD1 few TRBV20-1 TGCAGTGCTACCGGGACAGGGGACTTATTCCACGAGCAGTACTTC CSATGTGDLFHEQYF
TRBJ2-6 NA NA TRBV27 TGTGCCAGCAGTTTAATAGGAATCGGTACAGAACTCTCTGGGGCCAACGTCCTGACTTTC CASSLIGIGTELSGANVLTF
TRBJ1-2 NA many TRBV7-2 TGTGCCAGCAGCCCGTCTATTGACTATGGCTACACCTTC CASSPSIDYGYTF
TRBJ1-6 NA once TRBV27 TGTGCCAGCAGACGCCGGGACGGCTATAATTCACCCCCCCACTTT CASRRRDGYNSPPHF
TRBJ1-1 TRBD1 NA TRBV4-1 TGCGCCAGCAGTTTCCCGGGACAGGGTCATACTGAAGCTTTCTTT CASSFPGQGHTEAFF
TRBJ1-4 TRBD1 many TRBV11-2 TGTGCCAGCAGCCTCCAGGACAGGGAATATGAAAAACTGTTTTTT CASSLQDREYEKLFF
TRBJ2-2 TRBD2 NA TRBV11-2 TGTGCCAGCAGCGATTCTAGCGGGGGGGCATCCGGGGAGCTGTTTTTT CASSDSSGGASGELFF
TRBJ2-2 NA NA TRBV20-1 TGCAGTGCTAGAGATCTCGCCAAAAACACCGGGGAGCTGTTTTTT CSARDLAKNTGELFF
TRBJ2-2 TRBD2 few TRBV5-1 TGCGCCAGCAGCGCTTCTAGCGGGAGCCCCAATAGGTGGGAGCTGTTTTTT CASSASSGSPNRWELFF
TRBJ1-1 NA many TRBV5-1 TGCGCCAGCAGATGGGAGATGAACACTGAAGCTTTCTTT CASRWEMNTEAFF
TRBJ2-3 NA many TRBV11-1 TGTGCCAGCAGCTTTGAGGGGTGGGCAGATACGCAGTATTTT CASSFEGWADTQYF
TRBJ1-1 TRBD1 few TRBV28 TGTGCCAGCAGTTTATCTGGAGGGGGCGGCACTGAAGCTTTCTTT CASSLSGGGGTEAFF
TRBJ2-3 NA NA TRBV10-2 TGCGCCAGCAGTGACTACGGAGATACGCAGTATTTT CASSDYGDTQYF
TRBJ2-3 NA NA TRBV6-2/TRBV6-3 TGTGCCAGCCGGTTGGGGTTAGGCACAGATACGCAGTATTTT CASRLGLGTDTQYF
TRBJ2-1 TRBD2 many TRBV2 TGTGCCAGCAAAGCGGGGGGGTCCTACAATGAGCAGTTCTTC CASKAGGSYNEQFF
TRBJ2-3 NA few TRBV3-1 TGTGCCAGCAGCGTTCGGGGGACAAGCCTCACAGATACGCAGTATTTT CASSVRGTSLTDTQYF
TRBJ2-7 TRBD2 NA TRBV6-1 TGTGCCAGCAGTCCTGCGAGGATAGCGGGGCCCTACGAGCAGTACTTC CASSPARIAGPYEQYF
TRBJ2-3 TRBD2 many TRBV5-8 TGTGCCAGCAGCCCAACAGCGGGACTAGCGGGAGTCGATACGCAGTATTTT CASSPTAGLAGVDTQYF
TRBJ2-5 NA many TRBV5-8 TGTGCCAGCAGCTACGGGGTCTGGGGCAGCTACCAAGAGACCCAGTACTTC CASSYGVWGSYQETQYF
TRBJ1-2 NA NA TRBV27 TGTGCCAGCAGTTTTTCATCCGGCTCATACTGTGGCTACACCTTC CASSFSSGSYCGYTF
TRBJ2-2 TRBD1 NA TRBV5-1 TGCGCCAGCAGCCTACCGGGACAGGGACCCACCGGGGAGCTGTTTTTT CASSLPGQGPTGELFF
TRBJ1-1 NA few TRBV2 TGTGCCAGCAGTGAAACCAGGGTTGTATTCACTGAAGCTTTCTTT CASSETRVVFTEAFF